These 15 T cell receptor beta chains share one sample of origin, sequenced in a study of cytomegalovirus exposure and HLA in healthy donors. PCR used 60 Vbeta primers and 13 Jbeta primers. Profiling relied on immunoSEQ multiplex PCR, and the TCRdb table lists in-frame clones only, not all of them. The sample gives 150,000 to 200,000 clones, over 65% of which show up once; 3.4% is in the top ten. Sequenced input: PBMCs. These receptor sequences come from a man aged 35-49 years in good health and CMV-seropositive.

The rearrangement uses TRBV7-8 and TRBJ2-3; 9 bases fit TRBD2. The germline V gene encodes CDR1 SGHVS and CDR2 FQNEAQ. The trim removed 5 bases at V and 2 bases at J, leaving 8 bases unmatched. The CDR3 runs to 16 residues. CDR3 residues: CASSVPGLAVTDTQYF. CDR3 sequence (DNA): TGTGCCAGCAGCGTACCGGGACTAGCAGTCACAGATACGCAGTATTTT.

The chain couples TRBV5-5 to TRBJ2-7; the match to TRBD1 covers 7 bases. The ends lost 0 bases at V and 3 bases at J; junction bases unmatched: 6. Germline V gene data show CDR1 as SGHKS and CDR2 as YYEKEE (reference sequence). The length of the CDR3 is 15 residues. CDR3 in DNA: TGTGCCAGCAGCTTGGGACAGGGTTTTGTCTACGAGCAGTACTTC. Amino acid sequence: CASSLGQGFVYEQYF.

The genes are TRBV4-3 and TRBJ2-1, with 8 bases identical to TRBD2. Germline lookup yields CDR1 LGHNA and CDR2 YSLEER. The CDR3 covers 13 residues. The J segment lost 7 bases and the V segment lost 4 bases, leaving 3 bases of the junction unmatched. The CDR3 loop reads CASSLGLANEQFF. The CDR3 DNA is TGCGCCAGCAGCCTCGGACTAGCAAATGAGCAGTTCTTC.

The gene calls are TRBV2 and TRBJ2-7; D possibly corresponds to TRBD2 (6 bases). This CDR3 spans 15 amino acids. V was pared by 6 bases and J by 6 bases, with 21 bases between. CDR1 is SNHLY, CDR2 FYNNEI, per germline. The CDR3 region has the DNA TGTGCCAGCAGCCGACCCCTTGTAGGGACTGGCGAGCAGTACTTC. Its translation is CASSRPLVGTGEQYF.

The V gene is TRBV6-1, the J gene TRBJ2-1, with TRBD2 matching over 14 bases. Germline trimming cut 1 base from V and 9 bases from J; bases unmatched to any gene: 8. Germline values: CDR1 MNHNS, CDR2 SASEGT. This CDR3 is 17 amino acids long. The CDR3 loop is CASSEGATSGGAGEQFF. CDR3 sequence (DNA): TGTGCCAGCAGTGAAGGGGCGACTAGCGGGGGGGCCGGTGAGCAGTTCTTC.

This chain connects TRBV28 to TRBJ2-7; D is uncertain. This CDR3 comprises 14 residues. Germline V gives CDR1 MDHEN, CDR2 SYDVKM. With 3 bases removed from V and 2 bases from J, the gap between germline ends came to 11 bases. The CDR3 sequence: CASSFLSPPYEQYF. Here the CDR3 DNA reads TGTGCCAGCAGTTTCTTGAGCCCTCCCTACGAGCAGTACTTC.

The J gene is TRBJ1-1, the V gene TRBV7-2, with D tentatively TRBD1 (5 bases). The CDR3 runs to 13 residues. From germline, CDR1 is SGHTA and CDR2 FQGNSA. Trimming removed 4 bases at V and 1 base at J, with 7 bases between. CDR3 coding DNA: TGTGCCAGCAGCTCACAGGCGAACACTGAAGCTTTCTTT. Its translation: CASSSQANTEAFF.

This clone was picked up a small number of times. The genes are TRBV5-1 and TRBJ2-7; D call uncertain. The CDR3 has 12 residues. V was shortened by 2 bases and J by 1 base, with 4 bases between the two germline ends. Germline CDR1 SGHRS, CDR2 YFSETQ. The CDR3: CASSFSSYEQYF. The CDR3 region has the DNA TGCGCCAGCAGCTTCAGTTCCTACGAGCAGTACTTC.

V usage is TRBV18 and J usage is TRBJ2-3; no clear D gene. Germline V lookup: CDR1 KGHSH, CDR2 LQKENI. Trimming took off 1 base at V and 3 bases at J, with 5 bases between the two ends. This CDR3 is built from 13 residues. The CDR3 loop is CASSPLVTDTQYF. Here the CDR3 DNA reads TGTGCCAGCTCACCACTAGTTACAGATACGCAGTATTTT.

In its sample, this clone was seen a few times. The V and J genes are TRBV10-3 and TRBJ2-1; 11 positions agree with TRBD2. The CDR3 runs 16 residues. The V segment lost 1 base and the J segment 7 bases; nucleotides outside the gene matches: 6. Germline CDR1 reads ENHRY; CDR2 reads SYGVKD. This CDR3 reads CAISEWLAGGANEQFF. Written as DNA, the CDR3 is TGTGCCATCAGTGAGTGGCTAGCGGGGGGAGCGAATGAGCAGTTCTTC.

This clone was found once. J is TRBJ1-2 and V is TRBV27; 8 bases line up with TRBD1. The CDR3 is 15 residues long. Germline V CDR1 and CDR2: MNHEY, SMNVEV (reference sequence). V lost 5 bases and J lost 8; bases outside the gene matches: 13. The CDR3, as DNA: TGTGCCAGCAGTCCGGGCGACAGGGGCTTGAGCGGCTACACCTTC. It codes for CASSPGDRGLSGYTF.

The V call is TRBV13, the J call TRBJ2-7; 11 bases match TRBD2. The CDR3 loop spans 14 amino acids. Germline V gene sequence: CDR1 PRHDT, CDR2 FYEKMQ (reference sequence). After removal of 5 bases from V and 4 bases from J, the junction contained 4 bases not matched to a gene. CDR3 bases: TGTGCCAGCAGCCCTAGCGGGGGGAATTACGAGCAGTACTTC. It codes for CASSPSGGNYEQYF.

V is TRBV6-6 and J is TRBJ2-7, with 7 bases lining up with TRBD2. The CDR3 totals 16 residues. The ends lost 0 bases at V and 7 bases at J; junction bases unmatched: 12. From germline, CDR1 is MNHNY and CDR2 SVGAGI (reference sequence). This CDR3 reads CASSYSKAHRGVEQYF. As DNA, the CDR3 is TGTGCCAGCAGTTACTCGAAGGCACACCGGGGGGTTGAGCAGTACTTC.

The chain is built from TRBV28 and TRBJ2-7; D is uncertain. This CDR3 has 15 residues. Trimming cost V 5 bases and J 0 bases, with 14 bases left between them. Germline CDR1 reads MDHEN; CDR2 reads SYDVKM. The DNA for the CDR3 is TGTGCCAGCAGTGGAGAGCCGGTAAACTCCTACGAGCAGTACTTC. Translation: CASSGEPVNSYEQYF.

The chain uses TRBV7-9 and TRBJ2-7, with a weak D call TRBD1 (6 bases). Germline V gene lookup returns CDR1 SEHNR and CDR2 FQNEAQ (reference sequence). The CDR3 length is 14 residues. Between the trimmed V and J ends, which lost 5 bases and 3 bases, there was a span of 14 bases. The CDR3 loop reads CASSPRSGDYEQYF. CDR3 coding DNA: TGTGCCAGCAGCCCACGGTCAGGGGACTACGAGCAGTACTTC. Supplemented by reference TRBV7-9 and TRBJ2-7, the full variable domain reads DTGVSQNPRHKITKRGQNVTFRCDPISEHNRLYWYRQTLGQGPEFLTYFQNEAQLEKSRLLSDRFSAERPKGSFSTLEIQRTEQGDSAMYLCASSPRSGDYEQYFGPGTRLTVT.